This entry features one TCR beta chain sequence. Its antigen is not known. The record originates from a study of OX40 agonist ivuxolimab in advanced cancers. TCRdb's copy holds only in-frame clones and misses some; the assay was immunoSEQ multiplex PCR. The sample shows tens of thousands of clones, 80% of them seen only once. From germline, CDR1 is SGHRS and CDR2 YFSETQ. The CDR3 consists of 13 residues. V gave up 4 bases and J gave up 8 bases; unmatched junction bases: 7. Regarding the study as a whole: At doses 0.1 to 3.0 mg/kg, CD4+ and CD8+ clones expanded. Clonal expansion among partial responders at 0.1-3.0 mg/kg ranked near the lowest.

The J gene is TRBJ1-2, the V gene TRBV5-1; 8 bases are shared with TRBD1. The TCR comes from an adult with an advanced solid tumor such as melanoma, head and neck, liver or kidney cancer. The specimen comprised CD4+ or CD8+ T cells sorted from blood, sampled in a trial of the OX40 agonist ivuxolimab. CDR3 protein: CASSPQDRAGYTF. The DNA for the CDR3 is TGCGCCAGCAGCCCTCAGGACAGGGCGGGCTACACCTTC. The full variable domain, completed using reference TRBV5-1 and TRBJ1-2, is KAGVTQTPRYLIKTRGQQVTLSCSPISGHRSVSWYQQTPGQGLQFLFEYFSETQRNKGNFPGRFSGRQFSNSRSEMNVSTLELGDSALYLCASSPQDRAGYTFGSGTRLTVV.